One TCR beta chain is described in this entry. The antigen is undetermined. Treatment here: oral pan-JAK inhibitor, 5-10 mg twice daily. Alopecia areata patients gave lesional scalp punch biopsies and peripheral blood samples. Extraction of RNA preceded its reverse transcription into cDNA, which served as the sequencing template. Generated by immunoSEQ multiplex PCR, the TCRdb table keeps only in-frame clones and is missing some. The sample yields approximately 180,000 clones, less than 70% seen once. This sample is drawn from a study of CD8+ T cells in alopecia areata. As for the study in general: Treated patients were given oral tofacitinib, which was dosed at 5 to 10 mg twice daily.

Study-level points and caveats: In blood and scalp, many expanded lesional clones persisted during tofacitinib.

The V gene's germline CDR1 is SEHNR and CDR2 FQNEAQ (reference sequence). This CDR3 has 12 residues. V was shortened by 6 bases and J by 5 bases, with 10 bases between the two germline ends. The clonotype was recovered from a human donor with alopecia areata. This chain links TRBV7-9 with TRBJ2-5; a possible D gene is TRBD1 (6 bases). Specimen: CD8+ T cells sorted from blood, collected at week 24, from a patient treated with tofacitinib. The CDR3 nucleotides read TGTGCCAGCAGAGAAACAGGGGAGACCCAGTACTTC. Protein sequence: CASRETGETQYF. The whole variable domain, remainder taken from reference TRBV7-9 and TRBJ2-5, is DTGVSQNPRHKITKRGQNVTFRCDPISEHNRLYWYRQTLGQGPEFLTYFQNEAQLEKSRLLSDRFSAERPKGSFSTLEIQRTEQGDSAMYLCASRETGETQYFGPGTRLLVL.